This note documents a single TCR beta chain sequence. Its antigen is undetermined. These data originate in a study of long-term antiretroviral therapy in people with HIV. Study-level points and caveats: Repertoire composition at all time points was dominated by clones that had expanded before ART. All blood samples came from the years 2004 to 2017, possibly under older ART regimens. CDR3 length ranges were narrower in HIV repertoires than in controls.

Two or more post-ART PBMC samples, plus at least one pre-ART sample, were available for each donor. They ran version v3.0 of the immunoSEQ assay at survey level. The data were produced by immunoSEQ multiplex PCR, yet TCRdb's version contains in-frame clones alone and is incomplete. Counted here are around 30,000 clones, 85% occurring once; the ten biggest clones make up around 9.6%. Sequenced material: unsorted PBMCs, taken 2.3 years after starting antiretroviral therapy. The TCR comes from a man in his forties or fifties with HIV.

The CDR3 DNA sequence: TGTGCCAGCGGTACAGGCCCCTACAATGAGCAGTTCTTC. It is translated as CASGTGPYNEQFF. The J gene is TRBJ2-1, the V gene TRBV6-6; the D gene is possibly TRBD1 (5 bases). The germline V gene has CDR1 MNHNY and CDR2 SVGAGI (reference sequence). Trimming shortened V by 8 bases and J by 2 bases, and 10 bases separated the two germline ends. The length of the CDR3 is 13 residues.